A selection of T cell receptor beta chains follows, all from one sample in a study of shared clonotypes between healthy human individuals. TCRdb's copy holds only in-frame clones and misses some; the assay was immunoSEQ multiplex PCR. This sample has 800,000 or so clones; about 96% occur once, and the top ten carry about 0.21%. The sample consisted of naive CD8+ T cells sorted from blood. The receptor source for this set is a man under 40 in good health. Both conserved end residues are part of each CDR3. The D gene is left open where the match is weak. Expanded clones are given a class, and other clones once, few, many or no size at all.

j_call: TRBJ2-7
d_call: TRBD1
cdr3_length: 15
v_call: TRBV28
clone_size: NA
cdr3_nt: TGTGCCAGCAGTCTATCGCCGGGACAGGGGGTCGAGCAGTACTTC
cdr3_aa: CASSLSPGQGVEQYF

j_call: TRBJ2-7
d_call: TRBD2
cdr3_length: 15
v_call: TRBV7-9
clone_size: NA
cdr3_nt: TGTGCCAGCAGCTTAGATCGCCTAGCGGGACCCGAGCAGTACTTC
cdr3_aa: CASSLDRLAGPEQYF

j_call: TRBJ2-3
d_call: TRBD2
cdr3_length: 17
v_call: TRBV19
clone_size: NA
cdr3_nt: TGTGCCAGTAGTACTCTAGCGGGAGTAGCTCCCCCAGATACGCAGTATTTT
cdr3_aa: CASSTLAGVAPPDTQYF

j_call: TRBJ2-1
d_call: NA
cdr3_length: 13
v_call: TRBV7-2
clone_size: once
cdr3_nt: TGTGCCAGCAGCTTAGTGGCGGGTAATGAGCAGTTCTTC
cdr3_aa: CASSLVAGNEQFF

j_call: TRBJ2-6
d_call: TRBD2
cdr3_length: 18
v_call: TRBV4-3
clone_size: once
cdr3_nt: TGCGCCAGCAGCCAAGATAGGGGACTAGCCTCTGGGGCCAACGTCCTGACTTTC
cdr3_aa: CASSQDRGLASGANVLTF

j_call: TRBJ2-1
d_call: TRBD2
cdr3_length: 18
v_call: TRBV30
clone_size: NA
cdr3_nt: TGTGCCTGGACCATAGCGGCTTCTAGCGGGAGCTCCTACAATGAGCAGTTCTTC
cdr3_aa: CAWTIAASSGSSYNEQFF

j_call: TRBJ1-5
d_call: NA
cdr3_length: 16
v_call: TRBV15
clone_size: NA
cdr3_nt: TGTGCCACCAGCAGAGATAGGGGGGGCCTCAATCAGCCCCAGCATTTT
cdr3_aa: CATSRDRGGLNQPQHF

j_call: TRBJ2-5
d_call: TRBD2
cdr3_length: 14
v_call: TRBV27
clone_size: NA
cdr3_nt: TGTGCCAGCAGTTCGGGGGGGCGCGGGGAGACCCAGTACTTC
cdr3_aa: CASSSGGRGETQYF

j_call: TRBJ2-1
d_call: NA
cdr3_length: 16
v_call: TRBV9
clone_size: NA
cdr3_nt: TGTGCCAGCAGCGTAGGGGAATCCAGCTCCTACAATGAGCAGTTCTTC
cdr3_aa: CASSVGESSSYNEQFF

j_call: TRBJ2-1
d_call: TRBD1
cdr3_length: 16
v_call: TRBV9
clone_size: NA
cdr3_nt: TGTGCCAGCAGCGTAGAGGGACAGGGGGCGTGGAATGAGCAGTTCTTC
cdr3_aa: CASSVEGQGAWNEQFF

j_call: TRBJ2-7
d_call: NA
cdr3_length: 13
v_call: TRBV9
clone_size: NA
cdr3_nt: TGTGCCAGCAGCGATCGGGGGATCGACGAGCAGTACTTC
cdr3_aa: CASSDRGIDEQYF

j_call: TRBJ2-5
d_call: TRBD2
cdr3_length: 15
v_call: TRBV5-1
clone_size: NA
cdr3_nt: TGCGCCAGCAGCTTGGAATGGGGAGGGCAAGAGACCCAGTACTTC
cdr3_aa: CASSLEWGGQETQYF

j_call: TRBJ2-1
d_call: TRBD2
cdr3_length: 15
v_call: TRBV27
clone_size: NA
cdr3_nt: TGTGCCAGCAGCTCGACTAGCGGGAATGTCGATGAGCAGTTCTTC
cdr3_aa: CASSSTSGNVDEQFF

j_call: TRBJ2-1
d_call: NA
cdr3_length: 14
v_call: TRBV9
clone_size: NA
cdr3_nt: TGTGCCAGCAGCGTAGGATCAGGGTTGGATGAGCAGTTCTTC
cdr3_aa: CASSVGSGLDEQFF

j_call: TRBJ2-7
d_call: TRBD2
cdr3_length: 15
v_call: TRBV4-3
clone_size: NA
cdr3_nt: TGCGCCAGCAGCCAAGTTCCGGGACTAACCTACGAGCAGTACTTC
cdr3_aa: CASSQVPGLTYEQYF

j_call: TRBJ2-1
d_call: NA
cdr3_length: 12
v_call: TRBV7-8
clone_size: NA
cdr3_nt: TGTGCCAGCAGCTTAATGGATTTTGAGCAGTTCTTC
cdr3_aa: CASSLMDFEQFF

j_call: TRBJ1-1
d_call: TRBD1
cdr3_length: 15
v_call: TRBV5-1
clone_size: NA
cdr3_nt: TGCGCCAGCAGCTTGGCCCGGACAGGGGCCACTGAAGCTTTCTTT
cdr3_aa: CASSLARTGATEAFF

j_call: TRBJ2-1
d_call: TRBD2
cdr3_length: 15
v_call: TRBV7-9
clone_size: NA
cdr3_nt: TGTGCCAGCAGCTTATCGGCTAGCGGCAGGAATGAGCAGTTCTTC
cdr3_aa: CASSLSASGRNEQFF

j_call: TRBJ2-1
d_call: TRBD2
cdr3_length: 15
v_call: TRBV7-9
clone_size: NA
cdr3_nt: TGTGCCAGCAGCTTGAGCGGGAGGGCCCACAATGAGCAGTTCTTC
cdr3_aa: CASSLSGRAHNEQFF

j_call: TRBJ1-1
d_call: NA
cdr3_length: 17
v_call: TRBV7-6
clone_size: NA
cdr3_nt: TGTGCCAGCAGCCACCCCTACTCGGACAGTATGAACACTGAAGCTTTCTTT
cdr3_aa: CASSHPYSDSMNTEAFF

j_call: TRBJ2-7
d_call: TRBD2
cdr3_length: 15
v_call: TRBV11-3
clone_size: NA
cdr3_nt: TGTGCCAGCAGCTTCGGACTAGCGGACTCCTACGAGCAGTACTTC
cdr3_aa: CASSFGLADSYEQYF

j_call: TRBJ2-1
d_call: TRBD2
cdr3_length: 15
v_call: TRBV7-8
clone_size: NA
cdr3_nt: TGTGCCAGCAGCATCGTAGCGGGGCTCTACAATGAGCAGTTCTTC
cdr3_aa: CASSIVAGLYNEQFF

j_call: TRBJ1-4
d_call: NA
cdr3_length: 16
v_call: TRBV4-1
clone_size: once
cdr3_nt: TGCGCCAGCAGCCAACGCCTCATGGACACAAAGGAAAAACTGTTTTTT
cdr3_aa: CASSQRLMDTKEKLFF